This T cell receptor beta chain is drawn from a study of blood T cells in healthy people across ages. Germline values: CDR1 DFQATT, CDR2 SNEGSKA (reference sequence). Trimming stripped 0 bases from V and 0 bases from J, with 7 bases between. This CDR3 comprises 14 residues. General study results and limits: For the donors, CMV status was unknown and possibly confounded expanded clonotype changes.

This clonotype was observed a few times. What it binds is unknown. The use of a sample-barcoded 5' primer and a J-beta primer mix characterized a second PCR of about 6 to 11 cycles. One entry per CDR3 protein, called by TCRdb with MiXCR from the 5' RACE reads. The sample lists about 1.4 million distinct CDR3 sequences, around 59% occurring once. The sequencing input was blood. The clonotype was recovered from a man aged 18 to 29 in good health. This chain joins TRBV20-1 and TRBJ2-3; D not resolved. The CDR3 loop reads CSAREPRSTDTQYF. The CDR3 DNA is TGCAGTGCTAGAGAGCCTAGAAGCACAGATACGCAGTATTTT.